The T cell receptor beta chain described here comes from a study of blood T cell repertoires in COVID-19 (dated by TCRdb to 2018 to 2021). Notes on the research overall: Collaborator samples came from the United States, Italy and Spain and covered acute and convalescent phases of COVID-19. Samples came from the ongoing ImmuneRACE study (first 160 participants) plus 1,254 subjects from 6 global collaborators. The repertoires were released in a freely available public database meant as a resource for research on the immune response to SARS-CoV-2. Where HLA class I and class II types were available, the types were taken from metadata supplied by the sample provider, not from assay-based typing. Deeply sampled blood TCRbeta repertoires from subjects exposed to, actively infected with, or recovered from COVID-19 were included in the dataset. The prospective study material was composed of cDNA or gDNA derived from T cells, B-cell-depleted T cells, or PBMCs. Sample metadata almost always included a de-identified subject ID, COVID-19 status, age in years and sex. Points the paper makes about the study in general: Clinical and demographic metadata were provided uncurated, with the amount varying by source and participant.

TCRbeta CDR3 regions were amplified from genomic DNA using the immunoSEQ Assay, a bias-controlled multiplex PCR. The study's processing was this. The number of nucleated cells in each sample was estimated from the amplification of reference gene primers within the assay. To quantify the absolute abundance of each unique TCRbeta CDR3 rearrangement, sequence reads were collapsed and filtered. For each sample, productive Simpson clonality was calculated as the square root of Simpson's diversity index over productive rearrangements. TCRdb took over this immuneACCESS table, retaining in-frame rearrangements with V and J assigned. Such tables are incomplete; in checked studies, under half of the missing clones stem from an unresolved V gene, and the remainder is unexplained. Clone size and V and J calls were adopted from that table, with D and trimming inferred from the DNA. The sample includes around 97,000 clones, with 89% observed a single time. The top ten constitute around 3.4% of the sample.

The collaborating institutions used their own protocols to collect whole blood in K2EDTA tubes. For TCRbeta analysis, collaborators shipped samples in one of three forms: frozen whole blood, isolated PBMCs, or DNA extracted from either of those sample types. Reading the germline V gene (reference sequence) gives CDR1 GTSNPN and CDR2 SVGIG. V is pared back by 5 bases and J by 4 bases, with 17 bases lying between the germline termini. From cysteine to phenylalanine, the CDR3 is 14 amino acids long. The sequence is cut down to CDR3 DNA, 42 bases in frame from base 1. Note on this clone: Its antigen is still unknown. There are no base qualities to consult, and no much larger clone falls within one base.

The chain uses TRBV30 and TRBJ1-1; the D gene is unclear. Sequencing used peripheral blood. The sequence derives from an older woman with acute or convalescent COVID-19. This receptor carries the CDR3 CAWDQTPLVTEAFF. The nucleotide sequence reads TGTGCCTGGGATCAGACTCCCCTTGTCACTGAAGCTTTCTTT.